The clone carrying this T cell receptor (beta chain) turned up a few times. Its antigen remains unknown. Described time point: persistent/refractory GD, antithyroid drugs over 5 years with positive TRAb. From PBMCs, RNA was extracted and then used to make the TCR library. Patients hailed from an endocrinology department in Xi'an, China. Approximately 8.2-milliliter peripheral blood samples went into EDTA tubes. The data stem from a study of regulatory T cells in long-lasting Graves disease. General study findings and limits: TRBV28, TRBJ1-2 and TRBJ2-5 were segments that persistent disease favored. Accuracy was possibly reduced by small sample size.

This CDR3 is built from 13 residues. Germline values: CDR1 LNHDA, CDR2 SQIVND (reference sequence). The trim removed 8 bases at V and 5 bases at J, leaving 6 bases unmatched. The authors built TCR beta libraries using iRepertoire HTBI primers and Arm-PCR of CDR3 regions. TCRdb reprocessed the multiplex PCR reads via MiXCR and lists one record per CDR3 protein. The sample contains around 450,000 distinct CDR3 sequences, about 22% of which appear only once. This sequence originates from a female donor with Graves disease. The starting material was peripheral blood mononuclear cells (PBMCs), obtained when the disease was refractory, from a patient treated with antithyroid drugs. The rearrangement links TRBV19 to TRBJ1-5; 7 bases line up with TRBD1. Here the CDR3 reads CASAGQRDQPQHF. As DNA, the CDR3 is TGTGCCAGTGCGGGACAGAGAGATCAGCCCCAGCATTTT.